Listed below are T cell receptor beta chains from one sample, sequenced in a study of T cells in Graves' hyperthyroidism and ophthalmopathy. From the multiplex PCR reads, TCRdb called clonotypes with MiXCR, one entry per CDR3 protein. The data contain approximately 380,000 distinct CDR3 sequences, under 20% of them singletons. The sample was blood. The receptor set was obtained from a woman between 18 and 29 years old with Graves' hyperthyroidism. The CDR3 runs from the conserved cysteine through the conserved F or W.

j_call | v_call | cdr3_aa
TRBJ2-5 | TRBV2 | CASRERGGRQETQYF
TRBJ1-1 | TRBV6-1 | CASSPQTGYLEAFF
TRBJ1-5 | TRBV12-3/TRBV12-4 | CASSLRGGRFNQPQHF
TRBJ2-5 | TRBV5-4 | CASSLETQETQYF
TRBJ1-5 | TRBV18 | CASNRGGGQPQHF
TRBJ1-5 | TRBV11-2 | CASSLYGSQPQHF
TRBJ2-7 | TRBV6-5 | CASSQRIEQYF
TRBJ2-2 | TRBV3-1 | CASSHLDTGELFF
TRBJ2-5 | TRBV29-1 | CSSGGRTQETQYF
TRBJ2-3 | TRBV9 | CASSSSGREGTDTQYF
TRBJ2-5 | TRBV5-1 | CASSLDRVGDGATQYF
TRBJ1-1 | TRBV11-2 | CASSRAGILNTEAFF
TRBJ2-7 | TRBV24-1 | CATSDSAGGRRGTYEQYF
TRBJ1-1 | TRBV14 | CASSQAPEAFF
TRBJ1-5 | TRBV6-4 | CASERQGVPYSNQPQHF
TRBJ1-5 | TRBV3-1 | CASSPGLKQPQHF
TRBJ1-1 | TRBV27 | CASKFEGAGEAFF
TRBJ1-1 | TRBV30 | CAWSVSRGSAFF
TRBJ1-2 | TRBV5-1 | CASSSGQGIYGYTF
TRBJ2-7 | TRBV2 | CASSYLLAGGPSEQYF
TRBJ2-7 | TRBV6-5 | CASSSWTGTYEQYF
TRBJ1-1 | TRBV5-6 | CASSLVRAPTRNEAFF
TRBJ2-5 | TRBV5-1 | CAIRQNYQQETQYF
TRBJ1-1 | TRBV20-1 | CSARGDPGTEAFF